This is a list of T cell receptor beta chains from one sample in a study of shared clonotypes between healthy human individuals. TCRdb keeps only in-frame clones here, not all; method: immunoSEQ multiplex PCR. This repertoire shows some 2.4 million clones, 93% found once; its top ten account for 0.36%. Source material: naive CD4+ T cells from PBMCs. Receptors were obtained from a man aged 18 to 30 in good health. Some clones in this sample may be carry-over from other donors' samples. CDR3s include the opening cysteine and the closing phenylalanine or tryptophan. The D gene is left open where the match is weak. Clone size is stated in some rows and not others, as once, few, many or a class when expanded.

D: NA
V: TRBV7-3
J: TRBJ2-2
size: NA
length: 14
CDR3: CASSLSGDTGELFF
DNA: TGTGCCAGCAGCTTATCGGGAGACACCGGGGAGCTGTTTTTT

D: NA
V: TRBV28
J: TRBJ1-1
size: once
length: 14
CDR3: CASSSSGINTEAFF
DNA: TGTGCCAGCAGTTCTTCAGGGATTAACACTGAAGCTTTCTTT

D: TRBD1
V: TRBV6-5
J: TRBJ1-1
size: NA
length: 14
CDR3: CASSGRQGSAEAFF
DNA: TGTGCCAGCAGTGGGAGACAGGGGAGCGCTGAAGCTTTCTTT

D: NA
V: TRBV7-2
J: TRBJ2-7
size: NA
length: 12
CDR3: CASSRTPNEQYF
DNA: TGTGCCAGCAGCCGAACTCCCAACGAGCAGTACTTC

D: NA
V: TRBV4-3
J: TRBJ1-5
size: NA
length: 14
CDR3: CASSQAQFGQPQHF
DNA: TGCGCCAGCAGCCAAGCACAGTTTGGTCAGCCCCAGCATTTT

D: TRBD2
V: TRBV6-5
J: TRBJ2-1
size: NA
length: 15
CDR3: CASRISGISYNEQFF
DNA: TGTGCCAGCAGGATAAGCGGGATCTCCTACAATGAGCAGTTCTTC

D: NA
V: TRBV5-4
J: TRBJ2-5
size: NA
length: 14
CDR3: CASSSPDIQETQYF
DNA: TGTGCCAGCAGCTCACCGGACATTCAAGAGACCCAGTACTTC

D: NA
V: TRBV6-5
J: TRBJ2-7
size: NA
length: 16
CDR3: CASSFGNPMGNYEQYF
DNA: TGTGCCAGCAGTTTTGGGAACCCCATGGGGAATTACGAGCAGTACTTC

D: NA
V: TRBV6-5
J: TRBJ1-2
size: NA
length: 15
CDR3: CASSYSRGADYGYTF
DNA: TGTGCCAGCAGTTACTCGCGGGGGGCGGACTATGGCTACACCTTC

D: NA
V: TRBV7-9
J: TRBJ1-1
size: few
length: 14
CDR3: CASSPKRMDTEAFF
DNA: TGTGCCAGCAGCCCTAAACGGATGGACACTGAAGCTTTCTTT

D: NA
V: TRBV6-5
J: TRBJ1-6
size: once
length: 14
CDR3: CASSYSSGNSPLHF
DNA: TGTGCCAGCAGTTACTCGTCCGGGAATTCACCCCTCCACTTT

D: TRBD1
V: TRBV5-8
J: TRBJ1-4
size: NA
length: 14
CDR3: CASSLGQLNEKLFF
DNA: TGTGCCAGCAGCCTGGGACAGCTGAATGAAAAACTGTTTTTT

D: TRBD2
V: TRBV28
J: TRBJ2-5
size: NA
length: 13
CDR3: CASTSSGRGSQYF
DNA: TGTGCCAGCACCTCTAGCGGGAGGGGGTCCCAGTACTTC

D: NA
V: TRBV28
J: TRBJ2-3
size: NA
length: 14
CDR3: CASSLWEGTDTQYF
DNA: TGTGCCAGCAGTTTATGGGAGGGCACAGATACGCAGTATTTT

D: TRBD2
V: TRBV7-2
J: TRBJ2-7
size: NA
length: 16
CDR3: CASSLTASGSSYEQYF
DNA: TGTGCCAGCAGCTTAACGGCTAGCGGGAGCTCCTACGAGCAGTACTTC

D: NA
V: TRBV5-1
J: TRBJ1-5
size: NA
length: 13
CDR3: CASSLEVNQPQHF
DNA: TGCGCCAGCAGCTTGGAAGTCAATCAGCCCCAGCATTTT

D: NA
V: TRBV4-1
J: TRBJ2-5
size: NA
length: 13
CDR3: CASSRGSQETQYF
DNA: TGCGCCAGCAGCCGAGGCTCCCAAGAGACCCAGTACTTC

D: NA
V: TRBV9
J: TRBJ1-1
size: NA
length: 14
CDR3: CASSVAGFNTEAFF
DNA: TGTGCCAGCAGCGTAGCCGGGTTTAACACTGAAGCTTTCTTT

D: NA
V: TRBV19
J: TRBJ2-3
size: NA
length: 12
CDR3: CASSIRAGVQYF
DNA: TGTGCCAGTAGTATTCGAGCCGGGGTTCAGTATTTT

D: NA
V: TRBV19
J: TRBJ1-2
size: NA
length: 15
CDR3: CASRHPGHTNYGYTF
DNA: TGTGCCAGTAGACACCCCGGACATACTAACTATGGCTACACCTTC

D: TRBD1
V: TRBV27
J: TRBJ2-6
size: NA
length: 16
CDR3: CASRVTGGSGANVLTF
DNA: TGTGCCAGCCGCGTGACAGGGGGCTCTGGGGCCAACGTCCTGACTTTC

D: NA
V: TRBV4-1
J: TRBJ2-5
size: NA
length: 15
CDR3: CASSQDRGAQETQYF
DNA: TGCGCCAGCAGCCAAGACCGGGGGGCCCAAGAGACCCAGTACTTC

D: NA
V: TRBV7-2
J: TRBJ2-1
size: NA
length: 16
CDR3: CASSLIPGGHYNEQFF
DNA: TGTGCCAGCAGCTTAATTCCGGGGGGCCACTACAATGAGCAGTTCTTC

D: NA
V: TRBV7-9
J: TRBJ1-1
size: NA
length: 15
CDR3: CASSLDAPRGTEAFF
DNA: TGTGCCAGCAGCTTAGATGCGCCGCGGGGCACTGAAGCTTTCTTT

D: NA
V: TRBV5-1
J: TRBJ2-1
size: NA
length: 14
CDR3: CASSSEGAYNEQFF
DNA: TGCGCCAGCAGCTCCGAGGGGGCCTACAATGAGCAGTTCTTC

D: TRBD2
V: TRBV7-2
J: TRBJ2-2
size: NA
length: 16
CDR3: CASSLVAGRYAGELFF
DNA: TGTGCCAGCAGCTTAGTAGCGGGACGGTATGCCGGGGAGCTGTTTTTT

D: NA
V: TRBV27
J: TRBJ2-2
size: NA
length: 16
CDR3: CASSFLAGTNTGELFF
DNA: TGTGCCAGCAGTTTCCTAGCAGGCACGAACACCGGGGAGCTGTTTTTT

D: NA
V: TRBV10-3
J: TRBJ1-3
size: NA
length: 13
CDR3: CATGGGSGNTIYF
DNA: TGTGCCACCGGGGGTGGATCTGGAAACACCATATATTTT